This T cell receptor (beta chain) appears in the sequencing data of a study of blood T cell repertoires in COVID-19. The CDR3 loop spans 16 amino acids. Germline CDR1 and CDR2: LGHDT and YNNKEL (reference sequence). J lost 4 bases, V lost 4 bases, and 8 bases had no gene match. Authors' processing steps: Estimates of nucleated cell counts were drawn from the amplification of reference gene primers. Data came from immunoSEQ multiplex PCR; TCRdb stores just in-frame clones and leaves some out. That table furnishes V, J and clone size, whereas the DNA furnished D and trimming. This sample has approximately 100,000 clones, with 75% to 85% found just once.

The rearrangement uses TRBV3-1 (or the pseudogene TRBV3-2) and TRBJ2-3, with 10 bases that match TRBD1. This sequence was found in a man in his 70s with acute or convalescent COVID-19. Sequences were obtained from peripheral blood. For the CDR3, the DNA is TGTGCCAGCAGCCCCCGGGGACAGGGGCTCCCAGATACGCAGTATTTT. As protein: CASSPRGQGLPDTQYF.